The 27 T cell receptor beta chains presented below share a single source sample, sequenced in a study of regulatory T cells in long-lasting Graves disease. HTBI primers from iRepertoire and Arm-PCR of CDR3 regions yielded the TCR beta libraries. TCRdb used MiXCR to reprocess the multiplex PCR reads, holding one entry per CDR3 protein. The sample records fewer than 500,000 distinct CDR3 sequences, roughly 16% being singletons. Time point reported: newly diagnosed GD, antithyroid drugs for less than 3 months. From RNA extracted from PBMCs, the TCR library was made. These data also formed part of another study, on T cells in Graves' hyperthyroidism and ophthalmopathy.

Sequencing was performed on peripheral blood mononuclear cells (PBMCs), taken at new diagnosis, from a patient treated with antithyroid drugs. The receptors here all came from a man aged 40-55 years with Graves disease.

Details on this clonotype: A much larger clone differs by one base, so this may be a read error. The CDR3 region is CASSLGGRTQGNEQFF. The CDR3 DNA reads as TGTGCCAGCAGCTTAGGTGGACGTACCCAGGGCAATGAGCAGTTCTTC. The J gene is TRBJ2-1, the V gene TRBV11-2, with D perhaps TRBD1 (5 bases). Germline V gene sequence: CDR1 SGHAT, CDR2 FQNNGV. The V and J ends lost 1 base and 6 bases respectively, with 16 bases between them. CDR3 length: 16 residues.

The chain employs TRBV9 and TRBJ1-1; 7 bases line up with TRBD1. The ends lost 4 bases at V and 1 base at J; junction bases unmatched: 4. The CDR3 extends over 14 amino acids. Germline loops: CDR1 SGDLS, CDR2 YYNGEE. CDR3 loop: CASSTRTGNTEAFF. CDR3 bases: TGTGCCAGCAGCACCCGGACAGGGAACACTGAAGCTTTCTTT.

CDR3 loop: CASSQRGGGEDVYNEQFF. For the CDR3, the DNA is TGCGCCAGCAGCCAGCGGGGAGGGGGCGAAGACGTATACAATGAGCAGTTCTTC. This chain uses TRBV5-1 with TRBJ2-1; perhaps D is TRBD1 or TRBD2 (7 bases each). This CDR3 has 18 residues. The germline CDR1 and CDR2 sequences are SGHRS and YFSETQ. The V end was cut by 4 bases, the J end by 4 bases, with 24 bases between.

With regard to this clonotype: A much larger clone differs from this one at a single base, so this may be a read error. In nucleotides, the CDR3 is TGTGCCAGCAGTTTAAGGGGACAGGGAAGCCCCGAGCAGCTCTTC. Its translation: CASSLRGQGSPEQLF. J is TRBJ2-1 and V is TRBV28, with 9 bases matching TRBD1. CDR3 length: 15 residues. The V gene's germline CDR1 is MDHEN and CDR2 SYDVKM.

V and J are TRBV29-1 and TRBJ1-5; possible D gene TRBD1, 6 bases. V was pared by 5 bases and J by 4 bases, with 15 bases between. CDR1 is SQVTM, CDR2 ANQGSEA, per germline. The length of the CDR3 is 14 residues. The CDR3 DNA is TGCAGCGTTAAGGCGGGGGCGGGTAATCAGCCCCAGCATTTT. Translation: CSVKAGAGNQPQHF.

The chain has TRBV30 and TRBJ1-2, with D possibly being TRBD1 (6 bases). Germline V gene lookup returns CDR1 GTSNPN and CDR2 SVGIG (reference sequence). The CDR3 runs 15 residues. Trimming took off 5 bases at V and 4 bases at J, with 20 bases between the two ends. CDR3 region: CAWGPWGGRAYGYTF. The CDR3 region has the DNA TGTGCCTGGGGGCCGTGGGGGGGGCGCGCCTATGGCTACACCTTC.

A word on this clonotype: One end of the junction does not line up with germline, which may come from a read error. The CDR3 DNA sequence: TGTGCCATCAGTCTACTTGAGCGTGGCTACACCTTC. It translates to CAISLLERGYTF. The chain carries TRBV6-1 and TRBJ1-2; D not resolved. Germline V lookup: CDR1 MNHNS, CDR2 SASEGT. The CDR3 extends over 12 amino acids.

In this sample, this clonotype turned up many times. The chain uses TRBV30 and TRBJ2-1, with D tentatively TRBD2 (6 bases). The CDR3 is made up of 11 amino acids. Germline CDR1 is GTSNPN and CDR2 is SVGIG (reference sequence). CDR3 amino acids: CSSGSYNEQFF. DNA of the CDR3: TGTAGTAGCGGATCCTACAATGAGCAGTTCTTC.

This clonotype was counted ten times or more. The chain is built from TRBV20-1 and TRBJ2-5; D may be TRBD1 (6 bases). CDR3 length: 13 residues. Germline assignment: CDR1 DFQATT and CDR2 SNEGSKA (reference sequence). The V gene lost 6 bases and the J gene lost 2 bases, with 13 bases spanning the gap. The CDR3 DNA is TGCAGTGCCATTCCGGGACAACAAGAGACCCAGTACTTC. Encoded protein: CSAIPGQQETQYF.

This clonotype occurred many times. The V call is TRBV5-4, the J call TRBJ2-3; D possibly corresponds to TRBD1 (6 bases). The CDR3 is made up of 16 amino acids. The V and J ends lost 3 bases and 2 bases respectively, with 16 bases between them. Germline V gene sequence: CDR1 SGHNT, CDR2 YYREEE (reference sequence). The CDR3 DNA follows: TGTGCCAGCAGCTCGGAAGTAGGGGGACACACAGATACGCAGTATTTT. Encoded protein: CASSSEVGGHTDTQYF.

This clonotype showed up many times. The J gene is TRBJ2-1, the V gene TRBV7-9, with 8 bases that match TRBD1. CDR1 is SEHNR and CDR2 is FQNEAQ in the germline V gene (reference sequence). Trimming cost V 5 bases and J 6 bases; bases outside gene matches: 6. The CDR3 has 14 amino acids. The CDR3 here is CASSRSTGGNEQFF. The CDR3 DNA sequence: TGTGCCAGCAGCCGATCCACAGGGGGCAATGAGCAGTTCTTC.

This clonotype was found many times. CDR3 protein: CASSYPLGQGTFGELFF. CDR3 sequence (DNA): TGTGCCAGCAGTTACCCCCTCGGACAGGGTACCTTCGGGGAGCTGTTTTTT. The V call is TRBV6-5, the J call TRBJ2-2, with 8 bases lining up with TRBD1. CDR1 and CDR2 from the germline V gene are MNHEY and SVGAGI. The V gene end was trimmed by 2 bases and the J gene end by 7 bases; junction bases not matched to a gene: 12. The length of the CDR3 is 17 residues.

This clonotype was found many times. The V gene is TRBV11-2, the J gene TRBJ1-4, with D hard to call. The V gene's germline CDR1 is SGHAT and CDR2 FQNNGV. Trimming left V 7 bases short and J 3 bases short, with 9 bases between. The CDR3 totals 13 residues. The CDR3: CASTLAANEKLFF. As DNA, the CDR3 is TGTGCCAGCACCCTCGCCGCTAATGAAAAACTGTTTTTT.

This clonotype was found a few times. The chain joins TRBV29-1 to TRBJ1-2; TRBD1 matches at 9 bases. CDR3 length: 13 residues. Germline V lookup: CDR1 SQVTM, CDR2 ANQGSEA. Losses at the gene ends were 6 bases for V and 3 bases for J; bases not matched to a gene: 5. CDR3 sequence: CSVGDRVDYGYTF. DNA of the CDR3: TGCAGCGTGGGGGACAGGGTGGACTATGGCTACACCTTC.

This clonotype was observed many times. V usage is TRBV28 and J usage is TRBJ2-5; D gene unclear. The germline V gene encodes CDR1 MDHEN and CDR2 SYDVKM. Trimming stripped 4 bases from V and 5 bases from J, with 11 bases between. This CDR3 has 13 residues. The CDR3 region has the DNA TGTGCCAGCAGTTGGTCTCAGGATGAGACCCAGTACTTC. Amino acids: CASSWSQDETQYF.

Ten or more counts support this clonotype. The J gene is TRBJ2-3, the V gene TRBV24-1; D tentatively reads TRBD1 or TRBD2 (5 bases each). CDR1 KGHDR and CDR2 SFDVKD come from the germline V gene. CDR3 size: 15 residues. V shed 1 base and J shed 3 bases, with 10 bases lying between them. The CDR3 bases are TGTGCCACCAGTGATTTATGGGGGAGTACAGATACGCAGTATTTT. It codes for CATSDLWGSTDTQYF.

This clonotype occurred a few times. The V call is TRBV20-1, the J call TRBJ1-2; D ambiguous. Germline loops: CDR1 DFQATT, CDR2 SNEGSKA (reference sequence). Trimming shortened V by 3 bases and J by 2 bases, and 16 bases separated the two germline ends. This CDR3 comprises 15 residues. CDR3 sequence (DNA): TGCAGTGCTAGTCCTTATTTTGGTGTAAACTATGGCTACACCTTC. Its protein product is CSASPYFGVNYGYTF.

As concerns this clonotype: It is likely a read error: a sequence one base away is far more abundant. The J gene is TRBJ2-5, the V gene TRBV7-2, with D possibly matching TRBD2 (6 bases). CDR1 and CDR2 from the germline V gene are SGHTA and FQGNSA. The V gene lost 5 bases and the J gene lost 5 bases, with 15 bases spanning the gap. There are 14 residues in the CDR3. CDR3: CASSHRRAGETQYF. Written as DNA, the CDR3 is TGTGCCAGCAGCCACCGGAGGGCCGGGGAGACCCAGTACTTC.

The sample holds a few counts of this clonotype. The chain is built from TRBV20-1 and TRBJ1-3; 8 bases align to TRBD1. Per germline, CDR1 DFQATT and CDR2 SNEGSKA (reference sequence). The CDR3 is made up of 14 amino acids. V trimming: 2 bases; J trimming: 2 bases; junction bases outside the gene matches: 2. As DNA, the CDR3 is TGCAGTGCTAGAACAGGGGGAACTGGAAACACCATATATTTT. Translated, it gives CSARTGGTGNTIYF.

Details on this clonotype: This may arise from a read error, as a much more abundant clone is one base away. This chain joins TRBV3-1 and TRBJ2-1, with unresolved D. The CDR3 is 14 amino acids. V was pared by 0 bases and J by 4 bases, with 7 bases between. The V gene's germline CDR1 is LGHDT and CDR2 YNNKEL (reference sequence). Here the CDR3 reads CASSQDTTYNEQFF. For the CDR3, the DNA is TGTGCCAGCAGCCAAGACACTACTTACAATGAGCAGTTCTTC.

The chain links TRBV11-2 to TRBJ2-2; 10 nucleotides line up with TRBD2. CDR1 and CDR2 from the germline V gene are SGHAT and FQNNGV. This CDR3 region has 17 residues. The ends lost 5 bases at V and 5 bases at J; junction bases unmatched: 11. CDR3 residues: CASSQHIAGGGTGELFF. The CDR3 nucleotides read TGTGCCAGCAGCCAACATATAGCGGGAGGTGGGACCGGGGAGCTGTTTTTT.

This chain links TRBV27 with TRBJ2-7; D remains ambiguous. CDR1 MNHEY and CDR2 SMNVEV come from the germline V gene (reference sequence). The CDR3 is 13 residues long. Trimming took 0 bases from V and 3 from J, leaving 6 bases between them. The DNA for the CDR3 is TGTGCCAGCAGTTTATCCCCCGACTACGAGCAGTACTTC. Protein: CASSLSPDYEQYF.

The J gene is TRBJ2-7, the V gene TRBV10-3, with D possibly being TRBD2 (6 bases). Germline V gene data show CDR1 as ENHRY and CDR2 as SYGVKD. V was cut by 6 bases and J by 1 base, with 13 bases left in between. CDR3 length equals 14 residues. The CDR3 nucleotides are TGTGCCATCAGCGGGACTGGGAAATCCTACGAGCAGTACTTC. Encoded protein: CAISGTGKSYEQYF.

The chain couples TRBV29-1 to TRBJ2-7; the match to TRBD1 covers 10 bases. The trim removed 5 bases at V and 4 bases at J, leaving 5 bases unmatched. The germline CDR1 and CDR2 sequences are SQVTM and ANQGSEA. The CDR3 consists of 13 residues. Here the CDR3 reads CSVTDRGNYEQYF. CDR3 in DNA: TGCAGCGTTACGGACAGGGGGAATTACGAGCAGTACTTC.

This clonotype was seen just once. A much bigger clone sits one base away, suggesting this may be a read error. CDR3 loop: CASSFVGQIYDQYF. CDR3 DNA sequence: TGTGCCAGCAGTTTCGTAGGGCAGATCTACGATCAGTACTTC. The chain uses TRBV28 and TRBJ2-7; D unclear. This CDR3 is built from 14 residues. CDR1 and CDR2 from the germline V gene are MDHEN and SYDVKM.

The chain carries TRBV24-1 and TRBJ2-1; weak D call: TRBD2 (6 bases). V was clipped by 7 bases and J by 10 bases, with 10 bases between them. The length of the CDR3 is 11 residues. Germline V gene data show CDR1 as KGHDR and CDR2 as SFDVKD. For the CDR3, the DNA is TGTGCCACCAGGGCGGGACTCGAGCAGTTCTTC. Translation: CATRAGLEQFF.

This clonotype was observed many times. V usage is TRBV3-1 and J usage is TRBJ2-1, with D possibly being TRBD1 (5 bases). Germline V gene lookup returns CDR1 LGHDT and CDR2 YNNKEL (reference sequence). This CDR3 comprises 13 residues. The V and J ends lost 4 bases and 6 bases respectively, with 10 bases between them. This CDR3 reads CASSLPGPNEQFF. CDR3 sequence (DNA): TGTGCCAGCAGCCTTCCAGGGCCCAATGAGCAGTTCTTC.